Listed here is a single T cell receptor beta chain. What it binds is unknown. This sample stems from a study of cytomegalovirus exposure and HLA in healthy donors. PCR employed 60 Vbeta and 13 Jbeta primers. Clones were sequenced by immunoSEQ multiplex PCR, and TCRdb holds only the in-frame ones, with some missing. The sample carries some 160,000 clones, roughly 80% recorded once. Broader study findings: Reports indicate that TCR beta sequences accurately predicted the HLA-A and HLA-B alleles of most subjects.

This receptor was identified in a male donor in good health and CMV-seronegative. Sequenced input: PBMCs.

The CDR3: CASSLSSLETQYF. For the CDR3, the DNA is TGTGCCAGCAGCTTGTCCTCCTTAGAGACCCAGTACTTC. The chain employs TRBV7-3 and TRBJ2-5; no reliable D call. In germline, CDR1 is SGHTA, CDR2 FQGTGA. V gave up 3 bases and J gave up 4 bases, with 9 bases separating them. The CDR3 extends over 13 amino acids.